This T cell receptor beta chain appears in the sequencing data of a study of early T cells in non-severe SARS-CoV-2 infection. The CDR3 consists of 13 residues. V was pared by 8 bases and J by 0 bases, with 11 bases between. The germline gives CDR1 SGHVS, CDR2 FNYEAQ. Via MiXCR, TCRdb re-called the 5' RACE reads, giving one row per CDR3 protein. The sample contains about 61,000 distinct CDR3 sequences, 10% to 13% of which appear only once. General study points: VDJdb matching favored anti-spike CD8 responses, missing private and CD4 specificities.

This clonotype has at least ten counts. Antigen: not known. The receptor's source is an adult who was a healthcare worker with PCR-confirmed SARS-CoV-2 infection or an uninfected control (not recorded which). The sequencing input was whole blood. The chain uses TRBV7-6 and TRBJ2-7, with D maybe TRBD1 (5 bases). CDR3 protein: CASSDSFSYEQYF. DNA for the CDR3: TGTGCCAGCTCCGACAGCTTCTCCTACGAGCAGTACTTC.